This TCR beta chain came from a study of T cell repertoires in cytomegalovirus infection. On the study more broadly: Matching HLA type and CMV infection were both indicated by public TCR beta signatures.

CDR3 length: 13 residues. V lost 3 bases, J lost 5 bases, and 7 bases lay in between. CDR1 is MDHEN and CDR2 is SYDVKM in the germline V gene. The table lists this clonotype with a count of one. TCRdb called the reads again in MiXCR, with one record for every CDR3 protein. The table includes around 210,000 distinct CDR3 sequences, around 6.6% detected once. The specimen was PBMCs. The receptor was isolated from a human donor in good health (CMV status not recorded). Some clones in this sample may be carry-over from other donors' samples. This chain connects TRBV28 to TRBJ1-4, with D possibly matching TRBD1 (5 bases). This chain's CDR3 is CASSFEGNEKLFF. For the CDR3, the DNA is TGTGCCAGCAGTTTTGAGGGGAATGAAAAACTGTTTTTT.